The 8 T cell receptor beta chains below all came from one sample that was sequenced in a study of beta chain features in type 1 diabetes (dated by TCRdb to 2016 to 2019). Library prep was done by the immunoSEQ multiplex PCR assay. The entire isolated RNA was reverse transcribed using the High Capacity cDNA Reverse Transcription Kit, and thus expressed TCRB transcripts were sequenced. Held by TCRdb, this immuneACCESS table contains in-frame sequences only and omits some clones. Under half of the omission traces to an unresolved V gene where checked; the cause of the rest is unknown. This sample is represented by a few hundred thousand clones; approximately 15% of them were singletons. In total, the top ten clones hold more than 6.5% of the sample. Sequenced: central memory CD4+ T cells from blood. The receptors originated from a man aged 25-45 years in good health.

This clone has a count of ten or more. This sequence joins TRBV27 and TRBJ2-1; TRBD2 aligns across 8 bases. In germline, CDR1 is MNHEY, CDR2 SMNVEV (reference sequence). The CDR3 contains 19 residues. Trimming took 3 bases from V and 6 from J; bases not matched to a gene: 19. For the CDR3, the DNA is TGTGCCAGCAGTTTCAGCCTAAGCGGGAGCACTGGACTGGTCAATGAGCAGTTCTTC. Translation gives CASSFSLSGSTGLVNEQFF.

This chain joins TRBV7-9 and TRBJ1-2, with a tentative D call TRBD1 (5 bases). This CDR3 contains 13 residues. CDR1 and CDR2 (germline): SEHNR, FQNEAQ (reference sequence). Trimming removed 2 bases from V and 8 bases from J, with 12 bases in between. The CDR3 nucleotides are TGTGCCAGCAGCTTATTACCAGGGAAAGGCTACACCTTC. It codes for CASSLLPGKGYTF.

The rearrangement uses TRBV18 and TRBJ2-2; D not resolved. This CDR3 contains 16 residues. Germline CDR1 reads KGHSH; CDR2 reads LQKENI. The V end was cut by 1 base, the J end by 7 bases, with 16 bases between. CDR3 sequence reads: CASSPLPVRRDGELFF. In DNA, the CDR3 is TGTGCCAGCTCACCACTGCCAGTACGAAGAGACGGGGAGCTGTTTTTT.

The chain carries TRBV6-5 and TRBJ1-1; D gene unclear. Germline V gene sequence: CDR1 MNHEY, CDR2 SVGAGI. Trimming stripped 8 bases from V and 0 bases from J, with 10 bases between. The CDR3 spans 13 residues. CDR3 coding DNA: TGTGCCAGCTACCGGAGACTGAACACTGAAGCTTTCTTT. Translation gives CASYRRLNTEAFF.

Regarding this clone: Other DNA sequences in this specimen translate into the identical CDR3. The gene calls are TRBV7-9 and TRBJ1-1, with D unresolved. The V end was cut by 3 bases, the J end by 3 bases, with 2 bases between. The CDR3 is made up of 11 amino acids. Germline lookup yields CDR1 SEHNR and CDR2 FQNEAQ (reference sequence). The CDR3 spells CASSLDTEAFF. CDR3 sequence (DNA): TGTGCCAGCAGCTTGGACACTGAAGCTTTCTTT.

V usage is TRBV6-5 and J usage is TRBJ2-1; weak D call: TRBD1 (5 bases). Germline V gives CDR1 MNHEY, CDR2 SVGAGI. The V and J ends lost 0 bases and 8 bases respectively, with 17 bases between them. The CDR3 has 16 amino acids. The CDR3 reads CASSYSPGRARDEQFF. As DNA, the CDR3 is TGTGCCAGCAGTTACTCCCCGGGCCGGGCCAGGGATGAGCAGTTCTTC.

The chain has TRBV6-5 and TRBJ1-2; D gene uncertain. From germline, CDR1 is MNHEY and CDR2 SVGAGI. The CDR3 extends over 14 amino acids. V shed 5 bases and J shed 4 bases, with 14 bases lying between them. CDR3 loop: CASSPRGGRYGYTF. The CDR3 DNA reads TGTGCCAGCAGTCCGCGGGGAGGCCGCTATGGCTACACCTTC.

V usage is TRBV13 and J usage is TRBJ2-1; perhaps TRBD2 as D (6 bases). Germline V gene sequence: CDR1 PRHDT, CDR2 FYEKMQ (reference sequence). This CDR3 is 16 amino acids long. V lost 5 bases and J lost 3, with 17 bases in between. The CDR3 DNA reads TGTGCCAGCAGCCATCTCAGCGGGCGTAACTACAATGAGCAGTTCTTC. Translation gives CASSHLSGRNYNEQFF.